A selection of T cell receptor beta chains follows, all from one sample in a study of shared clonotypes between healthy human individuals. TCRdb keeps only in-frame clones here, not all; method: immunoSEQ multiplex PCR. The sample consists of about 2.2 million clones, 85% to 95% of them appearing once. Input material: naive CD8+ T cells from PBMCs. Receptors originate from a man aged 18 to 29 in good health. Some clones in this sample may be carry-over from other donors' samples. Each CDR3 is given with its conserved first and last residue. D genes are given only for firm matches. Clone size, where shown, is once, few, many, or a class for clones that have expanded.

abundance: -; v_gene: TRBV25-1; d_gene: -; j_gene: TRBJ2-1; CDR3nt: TGTGCCAGCAGTGAAATTGGGACGAAATTCAATGAGCAGTTCTTC; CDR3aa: CASSEIGTKFNEQFF
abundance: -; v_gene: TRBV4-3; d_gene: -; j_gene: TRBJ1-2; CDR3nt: TGCGCCAGCAGCCAAGATGACAGGACGAACTATGGCTACACCTTC; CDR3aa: CASSQDDRTNYGYTF
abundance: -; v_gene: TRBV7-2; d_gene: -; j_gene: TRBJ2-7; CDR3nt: TGTGCCAGCAGCTTAGCCCGGCACCCCTACGAGCAGTACTTC; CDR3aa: CASSLARHPYEQYF
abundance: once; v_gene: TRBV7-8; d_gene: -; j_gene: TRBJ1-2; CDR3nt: TGTGCCAGCAGCTACTCTGACTCCCTCGGCTTCTATGGCTACACCTTC; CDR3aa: CASSYSDSLGFYGYTF
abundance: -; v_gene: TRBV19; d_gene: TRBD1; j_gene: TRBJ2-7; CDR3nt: TGTGCCAGTAGTACTTGGACAGGGAGCCCAACAGAACACTACGAGCAGTACTTC; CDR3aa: CASSTWTGSPTEHYEQYF
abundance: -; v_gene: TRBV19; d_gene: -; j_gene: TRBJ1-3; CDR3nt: TGTGCCAGTAGTATTAGCGGGATCTCTGGAAACACCATATATTTT; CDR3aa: CASSISGISGNTIYF
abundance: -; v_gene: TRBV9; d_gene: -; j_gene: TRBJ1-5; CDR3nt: TGTGCCAGCACCCCAGGGTTCGACAATCAGCCCCAGCATTTT; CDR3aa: CASTPGFDNQPQHF
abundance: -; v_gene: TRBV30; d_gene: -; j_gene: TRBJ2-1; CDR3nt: TGTGCCTGGAGTGTCAAGCGGGCCTCCTACAATGAGCAGTTCTTC; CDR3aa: CAWSVKRASYNEQFF
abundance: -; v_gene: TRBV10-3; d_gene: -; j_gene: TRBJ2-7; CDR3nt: TGTGCCATCAGTGAATCTGGCCTTAACGGGAGATACGAGCAGTACTTC; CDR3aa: CAISESGLNGRYEQYF
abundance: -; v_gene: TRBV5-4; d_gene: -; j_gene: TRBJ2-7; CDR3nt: TGTGCCAGCAGCCCCGGGGAGCGCTCCTACGAGCAGTACTTC; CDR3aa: CASSPGERSYEQYF
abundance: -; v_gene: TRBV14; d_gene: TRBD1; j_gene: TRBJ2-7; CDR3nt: TGTGCCAGCAGCCCGACAGGGGCCCCTACCTACGAGCAGTACTTC; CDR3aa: CASSPTGAPTYEQYF
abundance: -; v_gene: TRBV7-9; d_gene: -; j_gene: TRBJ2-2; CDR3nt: TGTGCCAGCAGCTTGGGTGGGACATCGAACACCGGGGAGCTGTTTTTT; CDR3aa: CASSLGGTSNTGELFF
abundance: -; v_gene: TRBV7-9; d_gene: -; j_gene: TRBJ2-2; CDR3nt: TGTGCCAGCAGCTCCTTGGGGAACACCGGGGAGCTGTTTTTT; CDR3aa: CASSSLGNTGELFF
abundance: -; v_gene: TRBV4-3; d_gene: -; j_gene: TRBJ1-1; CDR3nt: TGCGCCAGCAGCCCCGTCAGGATGAACACTGAAGCTTTCTTT; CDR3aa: CASSPVRMNTEAFF
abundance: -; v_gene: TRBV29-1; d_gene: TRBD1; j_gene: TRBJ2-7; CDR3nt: TGCAGCTGTTCGGGACAGCAAACCTACGAGCAGTACTTC; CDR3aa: CSCSGQQTYEQYF
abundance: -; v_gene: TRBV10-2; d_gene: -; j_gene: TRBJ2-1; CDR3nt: TGCGCCAGCAGTGGCCAGGGATTCAGCTCCTACAATGAGCAGTTCTTC; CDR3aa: CASSGQGFSSYNEQFF
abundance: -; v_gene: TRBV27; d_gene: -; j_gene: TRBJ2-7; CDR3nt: TGTGCCAGCAGTTTGGGCCTCATTCCCAACGAGCAGTACTTC; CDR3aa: CASSLGLIPNEQYF
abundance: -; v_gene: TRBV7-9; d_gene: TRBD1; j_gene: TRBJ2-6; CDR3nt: TGTGCCAGCAGCCAACAGGACAGGGAGGAGGTTTTC; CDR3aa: CASSQQDREEVF
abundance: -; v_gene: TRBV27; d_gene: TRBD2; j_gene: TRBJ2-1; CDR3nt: TGTGCCAGCAGTTTACCCTCGACTAGCGGGAGGATCAATGAGCAGTTCTTC; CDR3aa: CASSLPSTSGRINEQFF
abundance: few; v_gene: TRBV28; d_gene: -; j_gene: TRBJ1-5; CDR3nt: TGTGCCAGCAGCTTCGTAGGGCCCCAGCATTTT; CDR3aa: CASSFVGPQHF
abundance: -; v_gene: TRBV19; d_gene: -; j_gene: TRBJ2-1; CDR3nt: TGTGCCAGTAGTATACTAGCAGGTTCAAATGAGCAGTTCTTC; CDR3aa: CASSILAGSNEQFF
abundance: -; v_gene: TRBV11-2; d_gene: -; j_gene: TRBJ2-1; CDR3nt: TGTGCCAGCAGCACAGCCCGAACTAATGAGCAGTTCTTC; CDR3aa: CASSTARTNEQFF
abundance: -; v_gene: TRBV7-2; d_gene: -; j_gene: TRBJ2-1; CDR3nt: TGTGCCAGCAGCCTGGGGACTGACTACAATGAGCAGTTCTTC; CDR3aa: CASSLGTDYNEQFF